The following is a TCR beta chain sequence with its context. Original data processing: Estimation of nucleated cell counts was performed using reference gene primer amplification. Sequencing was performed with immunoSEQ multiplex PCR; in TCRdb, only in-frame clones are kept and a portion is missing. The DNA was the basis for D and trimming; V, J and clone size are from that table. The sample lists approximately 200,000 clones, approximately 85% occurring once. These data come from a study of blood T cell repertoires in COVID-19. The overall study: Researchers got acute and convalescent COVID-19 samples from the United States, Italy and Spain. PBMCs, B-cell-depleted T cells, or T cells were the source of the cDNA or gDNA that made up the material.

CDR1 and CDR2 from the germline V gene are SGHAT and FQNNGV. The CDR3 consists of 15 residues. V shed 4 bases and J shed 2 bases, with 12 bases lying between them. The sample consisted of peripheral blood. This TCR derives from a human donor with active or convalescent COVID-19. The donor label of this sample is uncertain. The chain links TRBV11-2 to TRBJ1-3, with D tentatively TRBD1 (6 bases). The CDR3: CASSSSAGAGNTIYF. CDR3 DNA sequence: TGTGCCAGCAGCTCATCGGCAGGGGCTGGAAACACCATATATTTT.